The clone carrying this T cell receptor (beta chain) was observed a few times. Its target is not known. Time point specified: sample taken at primary tumor resection. Frozen PBMC, nontumor lung or tumor provided whole RNA, which was sequenced unsorted. The data were taken from a study of spatial heterogeneity in lung cancer. General study points: Intratumoral expanded alpha and beta TCR counts were found to track tumor mutation counts. Tracking of ubiquitous and regional nonsynonymous mutations by counts of ubiquitous and regional expanded TCRs, respectively, was seen. Beta chains had an estimated 13% coverage of tumor T cells, and alpha chains had approximately 7%.

TCRdb independently ran MiXCR on the 5' RACE reads; one entry per CDR3 protein. The data hold 4,000 or so distinct CDR3 sequences, with under 10% observed a single time. Trimming pared 10 bases from V and 6 bases from J, leaving 18 bases between. The CDR3 loop spans 13 amino acids. From germline, CDR1 is MDHEN and CDR2 SYDVKM. V gene TRBV28 combines with J gene TRBJ1-1; D is undetermined. This TCR came from a male donor with early-stage non-small cell lung cancer. The sample consisted of lung tumor tissue, taken at surgery. This CDR3 is CATFPPLPAEAFF. DNA for the CDR3: TGTGCCACCTTTCCCCCCCTTCCGGCTGAAGCTTTCTTT.